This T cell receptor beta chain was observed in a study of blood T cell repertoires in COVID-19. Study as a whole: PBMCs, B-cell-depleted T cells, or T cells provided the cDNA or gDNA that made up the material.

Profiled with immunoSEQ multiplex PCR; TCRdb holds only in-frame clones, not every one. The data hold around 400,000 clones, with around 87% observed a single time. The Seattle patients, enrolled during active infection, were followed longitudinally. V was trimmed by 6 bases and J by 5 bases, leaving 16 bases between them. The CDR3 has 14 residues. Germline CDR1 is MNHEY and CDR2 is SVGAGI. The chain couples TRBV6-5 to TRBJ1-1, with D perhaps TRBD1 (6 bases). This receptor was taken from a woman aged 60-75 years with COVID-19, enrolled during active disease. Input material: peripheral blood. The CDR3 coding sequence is TGTGCCAGCAGCCTGACGGGTAGGGGGACTGAAGCTTTCTTT. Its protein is CASSLTGRGTEAFF.